These 25 T cell receptor beta chains share one sample of origin, sequenced in a study of T-cell memory formation after mild COVID-19. A single record per CDR3 protein comes from TCRdb applying MiXCR to the 5' RACE reads. Of around 200,000 distinct CDR3 sequences listed, roughly a tenth are singletons. Sequencing was carried out using PBMCs or a T cell subset sorted from them (not recorded which). These receptors originate from a young man who had mild COVID-19 (a few samples of this study predate the infection). Cell type and time point are not known.

This clonotype showed up just a few times. The chain is built from TRBV10-3 and TRBJ2-5, with 7 bases that match TRBD1. This CDR3 has 16 amino acids. The germline V gene has CDR1 ENHRY and CDR2 SYGVKD. The V gene end was trimmed by 6 bases and the J gene end by 4 bases; junction bases not matched to a gene: 14. CDR3 region: CAISPGQAGFPETQYF. The CDR3, as DNA: TGTGCCATCAGCCCCGGACAGGCCGGATTTCCAGAGACCCAGTACTTC.

V usage is TRBV7-2 and J usage is TRBJ2-2, with 9 bases fitting TRBD2. CDR1 SGHTA and CDR2 FQGNSA come from the germline V gene. J gave up 6 bases and V 8 bases, and 7 bases lay outside the gene matches. The CDR3 is made up of 14 amino acids. As DNA, the CDR3 is TGTGCCAGCCAACGCGGGGGGGCCGCCGGGGAGCTGTTTTTT. Amino acid sequence: CASQRGGAAGELFF.

This clonotype was counted only a few times. The chain couples TRBV5-1 to TRBJ2-1; D tentatively fits TRBD1 or TRBD2 (5 bases each). The CDR3 has 16 amino acids. CDR1 and CDR2 from the germline V gene are SGHRS and YFSETQ. Trimming left V 1 base short and J 2 bases short, with 13 bases between. The CDR3 DNA sequence: TGCGCCAGCAGCTTGTCATCAGGGACCCCCTACAATGAGCAGTTCTTC. It encodes CASSLSSGTPYNEQFF.

The table lists this clonotype with a few counts. CDR3 residues: CASSHRTGEPFGEQYF. CDR3 nucleotides: TGTGCCAGCAGCCACAGGACAGGGGAACCCTTTGGGGAGCAGTACTTC. The chain uses TRBV3-1 and TRBJ2-7, with 9 positions matching TRBD1. Trimming took 3 bases from V and 7 from J; bases not matched to a gene: 13. This CDR3 region has 16 residues. CDR1 and CDR2 (germline): LGHDT, YNNKEL (reference sequence).

This clonotype showed up many times. This rearrangement joins TRBV5-1 to TRBJ1-2; 11 bases line up with TRBD1. This CDR3 is 13 amino acids long. The germline gives CDR1 SGHRS, CDR2 YFSETQ. V lost 4 bases and J lost 8; bases outside the gene matches: 4. The CDR3 sequence: CASSLGQGGGYTF. In DNA form, the CDR3 reads TGCGCCAGCAGCCTGGGACAGGGGGGAGGCTACACCTTC. Combining the CDR3 with reference TRBV5-1 and TRBJ1-2 gives the whole variable domain KAGVTQTPRYLIKTRGQQVTLSCSPISGHRSVSWYQQTPGQGLQFLFEYFSETQRNKGNFPGRFSGRQFSNSRSEMNVSTLELGDSALYLCASSLGQGGGYTFGSGTRLTVV.

This chain's CDR3 is CSVRGTVATNEKLFF. The DNA for the CDR3 is TGCAGCGTTCGAGGGACAGTTGCAACTAATGAAAAACTGTTTTTT. V gene TRBV29-1 combines with J gene TRBJ1-4; 7 bases align to TRBD1. The CDR3 is made up of 15 amino acids. V lost 5 bases, J lost 0 bases, and 6 bases stayed unmatched. The germline gives CDR1 SQVTM, CDR2 ANQGSEA.

This clonotype was found a few times. V and J are TRBV7-9 and TRBJ1-1; a possible D gene is TRBD1 (5 bases). Germline CDR1 and CDR2: SEHNR and FQNEAQ (reference sequence). Trimming left V 4 bases short and J 11 bases short, with 11 bases between. The CDR3 consists of 11 residues. In DNA form, the CDR3 reads TGTGCCAGCAGCTCGGGGGGGGAGGCTTTCTTT. This gives the protein CASSSGGEAFF.

The chain joins TRBV11-2 to TRBJ1-3, with a weak D call TRBD1 (6 bases). CDR1 and CDR2 from the germline V gene are SGHAT and FQNNGV. This CDR3 has 15 residues. The V gene lost 4 bases and the J gene lost 4 bases, with 14 bases spanning the gap. The CDR3 sequence is CASSSQTGRGNTIYF. The CDR3 region has the DNA TGTGCCAGCAGCTCCCAGACAGGAAGGGGAAACACCATATATTTT. The full variable domain, rest sourced from reference TRBV11-2 and TRBJ1-3, is EAGVAQSPRYKIIEKRQSVAFWCNPISGHATLYWYQQILGQGPKLLIQFQNNGVVDDSQLPKDRFSAERLKGVDSTLKIQPAKLEDSAVYLCASSSQTGRGNTIYFGEGSWLTVV.

The V gene is TRBV5-6, the J gene TRBJ2-3; D call uncertain. CDR1 and CDR2 (germline): SGHDT, YYEEEE. With 2 bases removed from V and 4 bases from J, the gap between germline ends came to 14 bases. CDR3 length: 15 residues. The CDR3 loop reads CASSFGPTIPDTQYF. The CDR3 nucleotides are TGTGCCAGCAGCTTCGGACCGACAATTCCAGATACGCAGTATTTT.

This clonotype has a handful of counts. V and J are TRBV7-2 and TRBJ2-5, with D possibly matching TRBD1 (5 bases). The ends were cut back, 5 bases at V and 6 bases at J, with 16 bases in the middle. The CDR3 consists of 14 residues. From germline, CDR1 is SGHTA and CDR2 FQGNSA. CDR3 DNA sequence: TGTGCCAGCAGCCCTGATAGGGGTCGAAAGACCCAGTACTTC. It encodes CASSPDRGRKTQYF.

This clonotype has just a few counts. The chain has TRBV14 and TRBJ2-1, with TRBD1 as a possible D gene (6 bases). In germline, CDR1 is SGHDN, CDR2 FVKESK. Trimming pared 4 bases from V and 12 bases from J, leaving 19 bases between. The CDR3 covers 14 residues. CDR3 nucleotide sequence: TGTGCCAGCAGCCGAATAGGACAGCCTTATGGGCAGTTCTTC. Translation: CASSRIGQPYGQFF.

The chain joins TRBV20-1 to TRBJ2-3; 7 nucleotides align to TRBD2. The germline CDR1 and CDR2 sequences are DFQATT and SNEGSKA (reference sequence). The length of the CDR3 is 15 residues. V lost 6 bases, J lost 2 bases, and 11 bases stayed unmatched. Here the CDR3 reads CSAHPAAGYTDTQYF. Written as DNA, the CDR3 is TGCAGTGCACATCCGGCAGCGGGGTACACAGATACGCAGTATTTT.

This clonotype was detected many times. The CDR3 DNA follows: TGCGCCAGCAGCTTGGCCGGGACAGGGGGCACAGATACGCAGTATTTT. It codes for CASSLAGTGGTDTQYF. This sequence joins TRBV5-1 and TRBJ2-3, with 10 bases aligning to TRBD1. The germline gives CDR1 SGHRS, CDR2 YFSETQ. The CDR3 is 16 amino acids. With 0 bases clipped from V and 1 base from J, the junction kept 2 bases outside the gene matches.

The CDR3: CASSQDFRQGGYNEQFF. CDR3 bases: TGCGCCAGCAGCCAAGATTTTCGACAGGGGGGCTACAATGAGCAGTTCTTC. The chain combines TRBV4-1 with TRBJ2-1, with TRBD1 matching 9 bases. From germline, CDR1 is MGHRA and CDR2 YSYEKL. With 0 bases clipped from V and 3 bases from J, the junction kept 6 bases outside the gene matches. There are 17 residues in the CDR3.

This clonotype has a handful of counts. This rearrangement joins TRBV5-1 to TRBJ2-3; D may be TRBD1 (6 bases). This CDR3 is built from 13 residues. V dropped 0 bases and J dropped 9 bases, with 11 bases sitting between them. CDR1 is SGHRS, CDR2 YFSETQ, per germline. The CDR3 loop reads CASSLDRVGTQYF. DNA for the CDR3: TGCGCCAGCAGCTTGGACAGGGTGGGAACGCAGTATTTT.

The V gene is TRBV18, the J gene TRBJ2-3; D unclear. The CDR3 length is 12 residues. Germline assignment: CDR1 KGHSH and CDR2 LQKENI. V lost 2 bases and J 4 bases, leaving 4 bases between the germline ends. The CDR3 bases are TGTGCCAGCTCACCAGAGGCAGATACGCAGTATTTT. This codes for CASSPEADTQYF.

The chain couples TRBV5-1 to TRBJ2-5; a possible D gene is TRBD2 (6 bases). From germline, CDR1 is SGHRS and CDR2 YFSETQ. CDR3 length equals 15 residues. Between the trimmed V and J ends, which lost 4 bases and 5 bases, there was a span of 18 bases. CDR3 sequence: CASSPGTPKGETQYF. Here the CDR3 DNA reads TGCGCCAGCAGCCCGGGGACTCCTAAGGGGGAGACCCAGTACTTC.

This clonotype was seen a few times. The chain combines TRBV5-1 with TRBJ2-5; 10 nucleotides line up with TRBD2. Germline trimming cut 0 bases from V and 5 bases from J; bases unmatched to any gene: 7. The CDR3 loop spans 16 amino acids. Germline CDR1 reads SGHRS; CDR2 reads YFSETQ. The CDR3 DNA reads as TGCGCCAGCAGCTTGGCCCCTAGCGGGGGTGTTGAGACCCAGTACTTC. It codes for CASSLAPSGGVETQYF. Drawing the rest from reference TRBV5-1 and TRBJ2-5, the complete variable domain is KAGVTQTPRYLIKTRGQQVTLSCSPISGHRSVSWYQQTPGQGLQFLFEYFSETQRNKGNFPGRFSGRQFSNSRSEMNVSTLELGDSALYLCASSLAPSGGVETQYFGPGTRLLVL.

The chain carries TRBV5-1 and TRBJ2-1, with 10 nucleotides matching TRBD2. The CDR3 spans 14 residues. From germline, CDR1 is SGHRS and CDR2 YFSETQ. V was clipped by 0 bases and J by 9 bases; unmatched bases: 3. The DNA for the CDR3 is TGCGCCAGCAGCTTGGTTCTAGCGGGGGTTGAGCAGTTCTTC. Its translation is CASSLVLAGVEQFF. The variable domain in full, completed from reference TRBV5-1 and TRBJ2-1, reads KAGVTQTPRYLIKTRGQQVTLSCSPISGHRSVSWYQQTPGQGLQFLFEYFSETQRNKGNFPGRFSGRQFSNSRSEMNVSTLELGDSALYLCASSLVLAGVEQFFGPGTRLTVL.

This clonotype was detected a few times. The chain is built from TRBV5-6 and TRBJ2-7; 8 bases are shared with TRBD1. In germline, CDR1 is SGHDT, CDR2 YYEEEE. V lost 3 bases, J lost 0 bases, and 5 bases stayed unmatched. The CDR3 consists of 15 residues. The CDR3 sequence is CASSSPDRVSYEQYF. CDR3 nucleotide sequence: TGTGCCAGCAGCTCCCCGGACAGGGTCTCCTACGAGCAGTACTTC.

This clonotype was detected only a few times. The chain couples TRBV7-2 to TRBJ1-5; 10 bases are a match to TRBD1. The germline gives CDR1 SGHTA, CDR2 FQGNSA. This CDR3 is built from 15 residues. The junction had 5 bases not matched to a gene; V was cut back by 2 bases and J by 7 bases. CDR3 sequence reads: CASSLSGTGEQPQHF. The DNA for the CDR3 is TGTGCCAGCAGCTTAAGCGGGACAGGGGAACAGCCCCAGCATTTT.

This clonotype was seen only a few times. The CDR3 here is CASSPGGIQYF. The DNA of the CDR3 is TGTGCCAGCAGCCCAGGGGGAATCCAGTACTTC. The chain joins TRBV7-2 to TRBJ2-5; TRBD1 agrees at 7 bases. The germline V gene encodes CDR1 SGHTA and CDR2 FQGNSA. The CDR3 is 11 residues long. V was pared by 5 bases and J by 10 bases, with 4 bases of the junction left unmatched.

The chain is built from TRBV4-2 and TRBJ2-4, with no clear D. The CDR3 has 14 residues. V lost 4 bases to trimming and J lost 3 bases, with 10 bases between them. CDR1 and CDR2 (germline): LGHNA, YNFKEQ. The CDR3 region is CASSPGQNKNIQYF. The CDR3 nucleotides read TGTGCCAGCAGCCCCGGGCAGAACAAAAACATTCAGTACTTC.

The chain uses TRBV28 and TRBJ1-4; 8 bases fit TRBD1. The CDR3 has 14 amino acids. Per the germline V gene, CDR1 is MDHEN and CDR2 is SYDVKM. V dropped 4 bases and J dropped 8; count of bases not matched to a gene: 6. DNA for the CDR3: TGTGCCAGCAGTTCATCAGGGGGCTGGGAAAAACTGTTTTTT. Residues: CASSSSGGWEKLFF.

The sample holds many counts of this clonotype. This chain joins TRBV5-5 and TRBJ2-5; 9 nucleotides line up with TRBD2. Germline V CDR1 and CDR2: SGHKS, YYEKEE (reference sequence). The CDR3 is 16 residues long. J lost 4 bases, V lost 1 base, and 8 bases had no gene match. In nucleotides, the CDR3 is TGTGCCAGCAGCTTGCCGCGGGGGGGCCTAAGAGAGACCCAGTACTTC. Residues: CASSLPRGGLRETQYF.